These 4 T cell receptor beta chains share one sample of origin, sequenced in a study (dated by TCRdb to the mid-2010s). To prepare the library, 5' RACE was applied. The instrument given in TCRdb is Illumina MiSeq. TCRdb passed the public sequencing reads through fastp at Q25 and MiXCR, retaining productive beta sequences. CDR3 protein duplicates are merged, each entry listing the most common genes and DNA. Counted in this sample were about 64,000 distinct CDR3 sequences; around a fifth of them appeared once. In total, the top ten clones hold about 3% of the sample. The sequenced material came from memory CD4+ T cells sorted from a lymph node. Reading the label with the study, this specimen's cell subset or site is: memory CD4+ T cells, CD4+CD45RO+CD25-. These receptors came from a female donor with breast cancer.

Only a few counts were recorded for this clonotype. V and J are TRBV20-1 and TRBJ1-5, with 9 bases that match TRBD1. The germline V gene has CDR1 DFQATT and CDR2 SNEGSKA (reference sequence). The CDR3 has 15 amino acids. Trimming at V came to 6 bases and at J to 4 bases, leaving 10 bases not matched to a gene. The DNA for the CDR3 is TGCAGTGCGCCCAAGGGACAGGGAAAAAATCAGCCCCAGCATTTT. The encoded protein is CSAPKGQGKNQPQHF.

There are many counts of this clonotype. The V call is TRBV9, the J call TRBJ2-7; weak D call: TRBD1 (5 bases). V dropped 4 bases and J dropped 7 bases, with 12 bases sitting between them. The CDR3 extends over 12 amino acids. Germline loops: CDR1 SGDLS, CDR2 YYNGEE. The CDR3 sequence: CASSTSPGEQYF. The CDR3 DNA follows: TGTGCCAGCAGCACCTCGCCAGGGGAGCAGTACTTC.

The CDR3 coding sequence is TGTGCCAGCAGCTATGGACAGAGAAACACCATATATTTT. Protein product: CASSYGQRNTIYF. This sequence joins TRBV5-6 and TRBJ1-3, with TRBD1 as a possible D gene (6 bases). V lost 3 bases, J lost 5 bases, and 9 bases lay in between. This CDR3 is 13 amino acids long. In germline, CDR1 is SGHDT, CDR2 YYEEEE.

This clonotype showed up many times. The rearrangement links TRBV7-3 to TRBJ1-1; tentative D call: TRBD1 (5 bases). The CDR3 runs 13 residues. Germline CDR1 SGHTA, CDR2 FQGTGA. Trimming removed 2 bases at V and 5 bases at J, with 9 bases between. CDR3 in DNA: TGTGCCAGCAGCTTAGAAAGGGGAACTGAAGCTTTCTTT. Protein sequence: CASSLERGTEAFF.